The subject of this entry is one T cell receptor (beta chain). The target of this receptor is not known. Base qualities were left out, and no much larger clone turns up one base away. The sample comes from a study of blood T cell repertoires in COVID-19 (dated by TCRdb to 2020 to 2021). As for the study more broadly: Collaborator samples came from the United States, Italy and Spain and covered acute and convalescent phases of COVID-19. The material from the prospective study consisted of cDNA or gDNA derived from T cells, B-cell-depleted T cells, or PBMCs. Deeply sampled blood TCRbeta repertoires from subjects exposed to, actively infected with, or recovered from COVID-19 were included in the dataset. The repertoires were made available in a free public database intended to serve as a resource for research on the immune response to SARS-CoV-2. The samples were drawn from two sources: the first 160 participants of the ongoing ImmuneRACE study, and over 1,000 subjects contributed by 6 global collaborators. Nearly every sample came with metadata listing a de-identified subject ID, COVID-19 status, age in years and sex. HLA class I and class II types, where available, came from metadata supplied by the sample provider rather than from assay-based typing.

Enrolling through a virtual design, the prospective study's participants ranged in age from about 18 to 89 years and lived across 20 to 25 United States geographic areas. Cohort assignment in the prospective study relied on participant-reported clinical history from a screening survey and a study questionnaire. ImmuneRACE Cohort 3 recovered participants were defined by two consecutive negative NP/OP PCR tests, healthcare professional clearance, or symptom resolution. Each participant in the prospective study had whole blood, serum and a nasopharyngeal or oropharyngeal swab collected by mobile phlebotomists. Prospective study participants could optionally give additional blood draws and questionnaires over a roughly two-month period. Blood samples from the prospective study were shipped frozen or at room temperature prior to DNA extraction. The research as a whole found: Clinical and demographic metadata were provided uncurated, with the amount varying by source and participant.

The CDR3 runs 12 amino acids, cysteine and phenylalanine included. The read is trimmed to its CDR3 DNA, 36 bases read in frame from base 1. For CDR1 and CDR2, the germline V gene lists MNHEY and SVGAGI. The V and J ends are trimmed by 6 bases and 5 bases, leaving 11 bases between them. The immunoSEQ Assay, a bias-controlled multiplex PCR, was used to amplify TCRbeta CDR3 regions from genomic DNA. In the source study's methods: Nucleated cell counts per sample were estimated from amplification of reference gene primers within the assay. To quantify the absolute abundance of each unique TCRbeta CDR3 rearrangement, sequence reads were collapsed and filtered. Productive Simpson clonality was computed per sample as the square root of Simpson's diversity index over productive rearrangements. This immuneACCESS table, as held by TCRdb, lists in-frame sequences with V and J called but not all clones. Of the missing ones, under half trace to an unresolved V gene in checked studies; the others have no known cause. V and J calls plus clone size are reproduced from that table; the DNA served to infer D and trimming. The sample includes about 390,000 clones, with about 86% observed a single time. Roughly a tenth of the sample is in the top ten clones.

The chain couples TRBV6-5 to TRBJ2-7; a tentative D match to TRBD2 spans 5 bases. The sequence derives from a woman between 50 and 59 years old who had recovered from COVID-19. The sequenced sample was PBMCs or T cells enriched from blood (not recorded which). The DNA reads TGTGCCAGCAGACCCCACGGGAACGAGCAGTACTTC. This encodes CASRPHGNEQYF.